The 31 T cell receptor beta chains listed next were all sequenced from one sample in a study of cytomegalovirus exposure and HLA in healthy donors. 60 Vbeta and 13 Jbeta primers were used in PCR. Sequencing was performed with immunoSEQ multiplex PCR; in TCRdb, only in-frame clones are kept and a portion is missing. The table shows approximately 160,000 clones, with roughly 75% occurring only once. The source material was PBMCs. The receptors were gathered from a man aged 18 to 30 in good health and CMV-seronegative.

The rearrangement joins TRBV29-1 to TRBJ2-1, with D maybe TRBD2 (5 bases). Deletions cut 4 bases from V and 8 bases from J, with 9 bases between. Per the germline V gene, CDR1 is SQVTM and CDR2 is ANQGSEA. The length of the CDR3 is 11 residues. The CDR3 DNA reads TGCAGCGTTGGAGTAGCGCATGAGCAGTTCTTC. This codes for CSVGVAHEQFF.

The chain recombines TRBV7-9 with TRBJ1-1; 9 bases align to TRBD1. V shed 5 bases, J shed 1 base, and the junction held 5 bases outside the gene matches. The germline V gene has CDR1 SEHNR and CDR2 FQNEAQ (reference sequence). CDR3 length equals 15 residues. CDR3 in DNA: TGTGCCAGCAGCCTCCCGGGACAGGGGAACACTGAAGCTTTCTTT. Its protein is CASSLPGQGNTEAFF.

The CDR3 reads CASSIDRGPYEQYF. The CDR3 nucleotides are TGTGCCAGTAGCATCGACAGGGGGCCCTACGAGCAGTACTTC. The chain links TRBV19 to TRBJ2-7; 10 nucleotides agree with TRBD1. The V gene's germline CDR1 is LNHDA and CDR2 SQIVND (reference sequence). The trim removed 6 bases at V and 2 bases at J, leaving 4 bases unmatched. This CDR3 has 14 amino acids.

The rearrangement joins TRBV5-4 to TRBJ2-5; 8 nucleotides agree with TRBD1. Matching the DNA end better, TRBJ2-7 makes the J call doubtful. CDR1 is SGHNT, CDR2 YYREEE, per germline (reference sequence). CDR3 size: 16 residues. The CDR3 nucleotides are TGTGCCAGCAGCTTGGAGTGGCAGGGGGCACACTACGAGCAGTACTTC. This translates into CASSLEWQGAHYEQYF.

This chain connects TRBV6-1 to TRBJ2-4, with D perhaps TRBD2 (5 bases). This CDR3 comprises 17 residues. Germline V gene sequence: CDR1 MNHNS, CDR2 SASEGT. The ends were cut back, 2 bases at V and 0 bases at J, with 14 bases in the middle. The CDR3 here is CASSESGSPLAKNIQYF. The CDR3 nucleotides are TGTGCCAGCAGTGAATCGGGATCGCCCCTAGCCAAAAACATTCAGTACTTC.

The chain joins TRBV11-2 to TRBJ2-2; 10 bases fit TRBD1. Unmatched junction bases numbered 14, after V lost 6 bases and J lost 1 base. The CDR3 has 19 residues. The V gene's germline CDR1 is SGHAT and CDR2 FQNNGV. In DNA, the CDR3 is TGTGCCAGCAGTCACCGGGTGGGGGGACAGGGGTGGAACACCGGGGAGCTGTTTTTT. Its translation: CASSHRVGGQGWNTGELFF.

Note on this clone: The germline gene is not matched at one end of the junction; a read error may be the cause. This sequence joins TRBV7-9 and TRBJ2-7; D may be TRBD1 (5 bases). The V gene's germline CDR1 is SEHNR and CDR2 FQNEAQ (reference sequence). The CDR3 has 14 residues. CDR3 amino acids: CSSIPQGNDYEQYF. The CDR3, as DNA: TGTTCCAGCATCCCCCAGGGTAACGATTACGAGCAGTACTTC.

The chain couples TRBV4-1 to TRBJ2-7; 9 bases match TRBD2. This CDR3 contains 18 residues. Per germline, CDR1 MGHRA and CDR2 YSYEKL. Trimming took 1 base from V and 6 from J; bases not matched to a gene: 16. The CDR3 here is CASSQGTPSSGRPLEQYF. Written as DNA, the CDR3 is TGCGCCAGCAGCCAAGGAACCCCCAGCAGCGGGAGGCCTCTCGAGCAGTACTTC.

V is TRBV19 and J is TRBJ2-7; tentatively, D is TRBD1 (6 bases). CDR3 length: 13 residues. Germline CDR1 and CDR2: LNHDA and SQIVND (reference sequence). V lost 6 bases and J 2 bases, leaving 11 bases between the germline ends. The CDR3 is CASSPTGTYEQYF. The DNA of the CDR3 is TGTGCCAGTAGCCCGACAGGTACCTACGAGCAGTACTTC.

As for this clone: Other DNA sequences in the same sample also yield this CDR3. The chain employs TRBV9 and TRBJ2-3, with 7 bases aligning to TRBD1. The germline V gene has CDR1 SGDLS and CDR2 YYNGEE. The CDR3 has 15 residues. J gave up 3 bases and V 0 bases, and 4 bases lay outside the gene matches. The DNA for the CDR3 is TGTGCCAGCAGCGTAGGACAGGGCCCTACAGATACGCAGTATTTT. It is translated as CASSVGQGPTDTQYF.

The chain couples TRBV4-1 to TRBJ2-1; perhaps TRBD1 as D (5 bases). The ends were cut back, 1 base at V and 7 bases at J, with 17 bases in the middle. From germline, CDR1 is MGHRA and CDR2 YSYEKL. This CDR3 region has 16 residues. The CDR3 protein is CASSQVQVLGRNEQFF. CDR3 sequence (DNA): TGCGCCAGCAGCCAAGTACAGGTCCTTGGAAGGAATGAGCAGTTCTTC.

The chain's CDR3 is CASSASSGANVLTF. CDR3 in DNA: TGTGCCAGCAGCGCCAGCTCTGGGGCCAACGTCCTGACTTTC. The rearrangement joins TRBV25-1 to TRBJ2-6; D gene ambiguous. Germline CDR1 reads MGHDK; CDR2 reads SYGVNS. V lost 6 bases and J 0 bases, leaving 6 bases between the germline ends. The CDR3 sequence is 14 residues long.

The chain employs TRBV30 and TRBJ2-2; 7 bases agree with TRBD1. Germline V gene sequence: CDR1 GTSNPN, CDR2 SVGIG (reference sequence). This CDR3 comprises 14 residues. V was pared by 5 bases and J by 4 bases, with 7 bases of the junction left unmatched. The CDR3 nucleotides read TGTGCCTGGGAGAGGGGACAGTTCACCGGGGAGCTGTTTTTT. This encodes CAWERGQFTGELFF.

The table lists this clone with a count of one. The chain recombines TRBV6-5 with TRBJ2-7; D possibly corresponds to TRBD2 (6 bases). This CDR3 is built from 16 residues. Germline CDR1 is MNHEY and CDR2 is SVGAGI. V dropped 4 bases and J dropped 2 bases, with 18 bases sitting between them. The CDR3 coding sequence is TGTGCCAGCAGTTCACACCTAGCGACTTCTACCTACGAGCAGTACTTC. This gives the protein CASSSHLATSTYEQYF.

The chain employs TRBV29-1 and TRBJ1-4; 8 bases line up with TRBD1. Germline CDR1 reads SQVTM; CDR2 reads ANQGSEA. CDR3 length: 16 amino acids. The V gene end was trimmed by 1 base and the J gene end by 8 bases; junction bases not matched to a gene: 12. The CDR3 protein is CSVEGLRTGQEEKLFF. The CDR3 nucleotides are TGCAGCGTTGAAGGCCTTCGGACAGGGCAGGAGGAAAAACTGTTTTTT.

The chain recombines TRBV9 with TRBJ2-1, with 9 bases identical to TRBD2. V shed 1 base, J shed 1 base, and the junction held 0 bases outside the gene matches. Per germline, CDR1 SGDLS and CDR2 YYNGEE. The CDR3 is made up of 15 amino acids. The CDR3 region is CASSVLAGSYNEQFF. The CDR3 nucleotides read TGTGCCAGCAGCGTACTAGCGGGGTCCTACAATGAGCAGTTCTTC.

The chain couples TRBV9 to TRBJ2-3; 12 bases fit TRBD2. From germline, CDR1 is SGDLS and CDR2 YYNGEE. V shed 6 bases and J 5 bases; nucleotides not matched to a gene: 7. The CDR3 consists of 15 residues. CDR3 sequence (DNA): TGTGCCAGCAACCTAGCGGGAGGGCCTGTAGATACGCAGTATTTT. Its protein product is CASNLAGGPVDTQYF.

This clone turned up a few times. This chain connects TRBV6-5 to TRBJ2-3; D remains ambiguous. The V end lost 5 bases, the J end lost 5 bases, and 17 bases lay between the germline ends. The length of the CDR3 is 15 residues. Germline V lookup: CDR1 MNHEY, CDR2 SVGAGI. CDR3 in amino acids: CASSVSGGVGDTQYF. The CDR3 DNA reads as TGTGCCAGCAGTGTTTCGGGTGGCGTGGGAGATACGCAGTATTTT.

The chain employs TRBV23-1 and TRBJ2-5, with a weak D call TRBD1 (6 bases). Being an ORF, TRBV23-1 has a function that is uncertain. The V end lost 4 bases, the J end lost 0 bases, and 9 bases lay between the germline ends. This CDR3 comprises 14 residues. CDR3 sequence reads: CASSLRDNQETQYF. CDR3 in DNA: TGCGCCAGCAGTCTAAGGGACAACCAAGAGACCCAGTACTTC.

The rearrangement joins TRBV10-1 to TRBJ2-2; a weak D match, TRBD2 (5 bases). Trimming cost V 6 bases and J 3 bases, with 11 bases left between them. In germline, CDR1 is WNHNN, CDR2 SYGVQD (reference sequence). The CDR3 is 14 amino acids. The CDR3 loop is CASRKGDDTGELFF. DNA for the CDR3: TGCGCCAGCAGAAAGGGAGACGACACCGGGGAGCTGTTTTTT.

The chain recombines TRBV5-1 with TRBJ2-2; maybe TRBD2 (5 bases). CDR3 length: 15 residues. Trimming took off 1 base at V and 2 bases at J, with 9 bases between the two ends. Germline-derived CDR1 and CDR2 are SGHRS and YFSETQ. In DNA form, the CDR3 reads TGCGCCAGCAGCTTGAACAGCGGCAACACCGGGGAGCTGTTTTTT. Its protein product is CASSLNSGNTGELFF.

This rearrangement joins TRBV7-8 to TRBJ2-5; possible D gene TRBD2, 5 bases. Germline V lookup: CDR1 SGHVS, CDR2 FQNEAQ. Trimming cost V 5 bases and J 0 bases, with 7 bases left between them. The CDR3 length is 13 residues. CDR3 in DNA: TGTGCCAGCAGCGTTAGCGACCAAGAGACCCAGTACTTC. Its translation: CASSVSDQETQYF.

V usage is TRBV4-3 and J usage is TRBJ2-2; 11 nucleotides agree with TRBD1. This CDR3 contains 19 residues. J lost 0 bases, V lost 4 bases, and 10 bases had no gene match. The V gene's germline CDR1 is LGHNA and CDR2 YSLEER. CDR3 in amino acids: CASSPLPGQGDSNTGELFF. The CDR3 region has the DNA TGCGCCAGCAGCCCCCTCCCGGGACAGGGGGACTCGAACACCGGGGAGCTGTTTTTT.

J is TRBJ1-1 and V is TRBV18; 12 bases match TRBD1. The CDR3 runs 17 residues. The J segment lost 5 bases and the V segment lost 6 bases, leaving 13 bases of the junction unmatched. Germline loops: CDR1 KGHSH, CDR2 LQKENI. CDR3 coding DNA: TGTGCCAGCTCCCGAATCCGGGACAGGGGGCGAGGGACTGAAGCTTTCTTT. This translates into CASSRIRDRGRGTEAFF.

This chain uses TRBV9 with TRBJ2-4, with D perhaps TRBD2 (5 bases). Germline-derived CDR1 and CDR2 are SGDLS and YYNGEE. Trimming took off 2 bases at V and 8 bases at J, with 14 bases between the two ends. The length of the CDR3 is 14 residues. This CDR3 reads CASSVGEGKDIQYF. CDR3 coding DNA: TGTGCCAGCAGCGTTGGCGAGGGTAAAGACATTCAGTACTTC.

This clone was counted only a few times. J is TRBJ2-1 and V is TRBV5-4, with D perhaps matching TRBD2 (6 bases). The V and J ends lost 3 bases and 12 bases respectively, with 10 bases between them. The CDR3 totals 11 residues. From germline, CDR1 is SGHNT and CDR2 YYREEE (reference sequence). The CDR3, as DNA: TGTGCCAGCAGCTCCCGGGACTTGCAGTTCTTC. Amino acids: CASSSRDLQFF.

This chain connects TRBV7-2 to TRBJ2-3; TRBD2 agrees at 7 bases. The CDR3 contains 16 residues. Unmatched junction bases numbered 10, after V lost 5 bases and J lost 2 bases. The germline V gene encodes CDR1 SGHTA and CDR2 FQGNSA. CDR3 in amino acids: CASSPIVAGSTDTQYF. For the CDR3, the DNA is TGTGCCAGCAGCCCCATTGTAGCGGGCTCCACAGATACGCAGTATTTT.

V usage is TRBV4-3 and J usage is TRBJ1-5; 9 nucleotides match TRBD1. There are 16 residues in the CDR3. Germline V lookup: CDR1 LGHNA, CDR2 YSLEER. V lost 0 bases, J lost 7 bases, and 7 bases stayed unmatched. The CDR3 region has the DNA TGCGCCAGCAGCCAAGATCTCGGGACAGGGAGCCAGCCCCAGCATTTT. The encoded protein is CASSQDLGTGSQPQHF.

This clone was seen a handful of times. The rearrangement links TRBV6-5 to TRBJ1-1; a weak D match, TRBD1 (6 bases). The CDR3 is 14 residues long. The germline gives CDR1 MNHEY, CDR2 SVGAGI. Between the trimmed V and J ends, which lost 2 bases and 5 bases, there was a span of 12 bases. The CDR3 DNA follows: TGTGCCAGCAGTTACGAGGGGGGGCGAACTGAAGCTTTCTTT. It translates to CASSYEGGRTEAFF.

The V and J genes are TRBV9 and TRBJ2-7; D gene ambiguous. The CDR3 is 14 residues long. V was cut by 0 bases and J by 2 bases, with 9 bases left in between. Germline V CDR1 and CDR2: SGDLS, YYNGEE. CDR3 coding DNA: TGTGCCAGCAGCGTAGGACACCAAGCCTACGAGCAGTACTTC. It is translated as CASSVGHQAYEQYF.

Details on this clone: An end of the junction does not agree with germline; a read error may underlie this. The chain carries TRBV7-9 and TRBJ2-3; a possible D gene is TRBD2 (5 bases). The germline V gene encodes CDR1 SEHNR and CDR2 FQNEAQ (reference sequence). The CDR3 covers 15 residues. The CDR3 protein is CSSSSGLGVSDTQYF. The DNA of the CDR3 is TGTTCCAGCAGCTCTGGACTGGGCGTTTCAGATACGCAGTATTTT.